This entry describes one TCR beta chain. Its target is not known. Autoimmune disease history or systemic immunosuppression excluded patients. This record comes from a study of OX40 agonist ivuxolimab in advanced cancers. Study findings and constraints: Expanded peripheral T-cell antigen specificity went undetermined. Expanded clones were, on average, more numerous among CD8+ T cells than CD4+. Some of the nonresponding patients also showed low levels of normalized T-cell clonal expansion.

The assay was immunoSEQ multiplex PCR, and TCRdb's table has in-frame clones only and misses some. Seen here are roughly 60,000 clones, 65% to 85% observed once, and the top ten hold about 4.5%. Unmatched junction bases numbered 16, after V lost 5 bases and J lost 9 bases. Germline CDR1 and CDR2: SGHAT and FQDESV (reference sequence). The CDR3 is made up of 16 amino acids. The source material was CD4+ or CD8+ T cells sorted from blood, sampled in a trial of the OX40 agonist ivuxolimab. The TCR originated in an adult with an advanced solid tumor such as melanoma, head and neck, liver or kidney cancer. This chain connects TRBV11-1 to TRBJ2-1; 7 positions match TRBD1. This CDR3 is CASSRGGTGVTSEQFF. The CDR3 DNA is TGTGCCAGCAGCCGTGGGGGAACAGGGGTAACGAGTGAGCAGTTCTTC.